Each of the 4 T cell receptor beta chains below was sequenced from the same sample in a study of T cell responses to AZD1222 COVID-19 vaccine. TCRdb's copy holds only in-frame clones and misses some; the assay was immunoSEQ multiplex PCR. This sample has some 130,000 clones, with roughly 93% found just once. Sequenced here: peripheral blood, sampled 28 days after the second AZD1222 dose. The source of these receptors is an adult who received the AZD1222 COVID-19 vaccine.

The V gene is TRBV6-2 or TRBV6-3, the J gene TRBJ2-5; D is uncertain. With 4 bases removed from V and 2 bases from J, the gap between germline ends came to 17 bases. Germline-derived CDR1 and CDR2 are MNHEY and SVGEGT. The CDR3 totals 16 residues. The CDR3 loop reads CASSFFARVMQETQYF. In DNA, the CDR3 is TGTGCCAGCAGTTTTTTTGCCCGAGTTATGCAAGAGACCCAGTACTTC.

This clone was seen just once. This chain uses TRBV3-1 (or the pseudogene TRBV3-2) with TRBJ1-6, with TRBD1 identical over 7 bases. This CDR3 contains 17 residues. CDR1 is LGHDT and CDR2 is YNNKEL in the germline V gene (reference sequence). The trim removed 5 bases at V and 1 base at J, leaving 8 bases unmatched. The CDR3 spells CASSEIMTGSYNSPLHF. The CDR3 DNA reads TGTGCCAGCAGCGAAATAATGACAGGGTCCTATAATTCACCCCTCCACTTT.

The V gene is TRBV2, the J gene TRBJ2-7; D unclear. This CDR3 comprises 14 residues. CDR1 and CDR2 from the germline V gene are SNHLY and FYNNEI. V shed 4 bases and J shed 2 bases, with 12 bases lying between them. The CDR3 DNA sequence: TGTGCCAGCAGTGCTGGCGTCGGAACCTACGAGCAGTACTTC. Its protein is CASSAGVGTYEQYF.

This rearrangement joins TRBV6-1 to TRBJ1-1; D not certain. Between the trimmed V and J ends, which lost 1 base and 0 bases, there was a span of 6 bases. The germline V gene has CDR1 MNHNS and CDR2 SASEGT. The CDR3 contains 14 residues. CDR3 bases: TGTGCCAGCAGTGAAGGTAAACTGAACACTGAAGCTTTCTTT. Protein sequence: CASSEGKLNTEAFF.